This record concerns one T cell receptor (beta chain) sequence. The antigen is not known. The assay was immunoSEQ multiplex PCR, and TCRdb's table has in-frame clones only and misses some. Counted here are 75,000 to 100,000 clones, about 94% occurring once; the ten biggest clones make up roughly 1.3%. The sample is drawn from a study of siplizumab effects on memory and regulatory T cells. Germline V gene sequence: CDR1 SGHNT, CDR2 YYREEE (reference sequence). The CDR3 loop spans 14 amino acids. Trimming cost V 3 bases and J 2 bases, with 10 bases left between them. Points from the study as a whole: Mappable alloreactive CD4+ clones were on average around 70% Treg-derived with siplizumab, around 25% in controls. Naive T cells seemed more diverse than memory cells and seemed major alloresponse contributors.

The V gene is TRBV5-4, the J gene TRBJ2-3; a possible D gene is TRBD2 (5 bases). The TCR comes from a human donor in good health. The sample comprised non-Treg CD4+ T cells sorted from blood. The CDR3 nucleotides read TGTGCCAGCAGCTCAGCGGAACTCACAGATACGCAGTATTTT. Protein product: CASSSAELTDTQYF.